The clone carrying this T cell receptor beta chain has just one count. The data originate from a study of CD8 T cells in Susac syndrome. Germline CDR1 and CDR2: SQVTM and ANQGSEA. V shed 6 bases, J shed 4 bases, and the junction held 3 bases outside the gene matches. This CDR3 comprises 11 residues. Random hexamers served to reverse transcribe roughly 0.45 to 1 ug RNA. MiXCR, applied by TCRdb to the immunoSEQ multiplex PCR reads, yields one record per CDR3 protein. The sample consists of approximately 190,000 distinct CDR3 sequences, 90% to 96% of them appearing once. The sample was CD4+ T cells from PBMCs. The chain uses TRBV29-1 and TRBJ2-7, with 7 bases identical to TRBD1. This clonotype was obtained from a human donor with Susac syndrome. The CDR3 sequence: CSVNRGYEQYF. The CDR3 DNA reads as TGCAGCGTGAACAGGGGATACGAGCAGTACTTC.